What follows are 24 T cell receptor beta chains derived from one specimen sequenced in a study of molecular identifiers for immune sequencing clone quantification. TCRdb re-analysed the PCR reads in MiXCR, keeping a single row per CDR3 protein. The data contain 460,000 or so distinct CDR3 sequences, over 20% of them seen just once; the ten biggest clones take up around 0.84%. The sequenced material came from naive CD8+ T cells from blood, with Jurkat cell RNA spiked in. Subset given: FACS-sorted CD8+CD4-CCR7+CD45RA+ naive T cells. The receptor set was obtained from a human donor in good health. Some libraries in this study had Jurkat cell RNA spiked in.

There are a few counts of this clonotype. The V gene is TRBV28, the J gene TRBJ1-5; 9 positions agree with TRBD1. Germline assignment: CDR1 MDHEN and CDR2 SYDVKM. There are 16 residues in the CDR3. V trimming: 4 bases; J trimming: 8 bases; junction bases outside the gene matches: 12. CDR3 sequence (DNA): TGTGCCAGCAGTTCGTACCGGGACAGGGTATATGAGCCCCAGCATTTT. Protein: CASSSYRDRVYEPQHF.

The table lists this clonotype with many counts. The chain joins TRBV15 to TRBJ2-3; D is possibly TRBD2 (7 bases). Trimming pared 4 bases from V and 6 bases from J, leaving 14 bases between. Germline V gene data show CDR1 as LNHNV and CDR2 as YYDKDF (reference sequence). The CDR3 runs 14 residues. Here the CDR3 reads CATSMGGLPDTQYF. In DNA form, the CDR3 reads TGTGCCACCAGCATGGGGGGGCTTCCGGATACGCAGTATTTT.

This clonotype was seen many times. The chain uses TRBV6-1 and TRBJ1-1; D gene unclear. The length of the CDR3 is 13 residues. Germline V gene sequence: CDR1 MNHNS, CDR2 SASEGT. V gave up 8 bases and J gave up 1 base, with 11 bases separating them. The CDR3 is CASGVTRNTEAFF. CDR3 nucleotides: TGTGCCAGCGGGGTCACAAGGAACACTGAAGCTTTCTTT.

The J gene is TRBJ2-7, the V gene TRBV29-1, with 8 bases identical to TRBD2. This CDR3 has 12 residues. Trimming at V came to 7 bases and at J to 3 bases, leaving 5 bases not matched to a gene. CDR1 SQVTM and CDR2 ANQGSEA come from the germline V gene. DNA for the CDR3: TGCAGCGCCAGGACTAGCAGCTACGAGCAGTACTTC. It translates to CSARTSSYEQYF.

As concerns this clonotype: It may be a read error: a sequence one base away is much more abundant. This chain uses TRBV7-9 with TRBJ2-7, with a tentative D call TRBD1 (6 bases). Trimming removed 4 bases at V and 3 bases at J, with 13 bases between. The CDR3 covers 14 residues. Germline V gene lookup returns CDR1 SEHNR and CDR2 FQNEAQ (reference sequence). The CDR3 nucleotides are TGTGCCAGCAGCTCCAGCCAGGGGAGCTACGAGCAGTACTTC. This sequence encodes CASSSSQGSYEQYF. Variable domain in full (rest from reference TRBV7-9 and TRBJ2-7): DTGVSQNPRHKITKRGQNVTFRCDPISEHNRLYWYRQTLGQGPEFLTYFQNEAQLEKSRLLSDRFSAERPKGSFSTLEIQRTEQGDSAMYLCASSSSQGSYEQYFGPGTRLTVT.

About this clonotype: This may come from a read error, since a much larger clone is one base off. The chain couples TRBV6-5 to TRBJ2-7; TRBD1 matches 9 bases. Per the germline V gene, CDR1 is MNHEY and CDR2 is SVGAGI. V dropped 8 bases and J dropped 6; count of bases not matched to a gene: 8. The CDR3 is 13 residues long. CDR3 sequence (DNA): TGTGCCAGCGGTCCCGGGACAGGGACCGAGCAGTACTTC. It is translated as CASGPGTGTEQYF.

This clonotype was seen repeatedly, ten times or more. V gene TRBV20-1 combines with J gene TRBJ2-5; weak D call: TRBD2 (5 bases). This CDR3 is built from 14 residues. Trimming pared 7 bases from V and 5 bases from J, leaving 20 bases between. CDR1 is DFQATT, CDR2 SNEGSKA, per germline (reference sequence). The CDR3: CSGRFGGLAETQYF. The DNA for the CDR3 is TGCAGTGGAAGATTTGGCGGGCTGGCGGAGACCCAGTACTTC.

This chain joins TRBV19 and TRBJ1-5, with D unresolved. V lost 4 bases and J 1 base, leaving 11 bases between the germline ends. The CDR3 is made up of 15 amino acids. Germline loops: CDR1 LNHDA, CDR2 SQIVND (reference sequence). The CDR3 region has the DNA TGTGCCAGTAGTACAGCCGACGGGAGCAATCAGCCCCAGCATTTT. Amino acid sequence: CASSTADGSNQPQHF.

This clonotype was recorded many times. The CDR3 protein is CASSPRDLGTDTQYF. CDR3 DNA: TGTGCCAGCAGCCCAAGGGACCTGGGCACAGATACGCAGTATTTT. The V and J genes are TRBV7-9 and TRBJ2-3; D possibly matches TRBD1 or TRBD2 (5 bases each). Trimming stripped 5 bases from V and 1 base from J, with 13 bases between. Germline CDR1 and CDR2: SEHNR and FQNEAQ (reference sequence). There are 15 residues in the CDR3.

The chain uses TRBV4-1 and TRBJ2-7; TRBD2 aligns across 10 bases. Unmatched junction bases numbered 7, after V lost 10 bases and J lost 1 base. This CDR3 spans 14 amino acids. Per the germline V gene, CDR1 is MGHRA and CDR2 is YSYEKL. CDR3 coding DNA: TGCGCCACTTCGAGCGGGGGGGGTTCCTACGAGCAGTACTTC. As protein: CATSSGGGSYEQYF.

The gene calls are TRBV4-1 and TRBJ2-7; 11 bases are shared with TRBD2. This CDR3 has 15 amino acids. Germline lookup yields CDR1 MGHRA and CDR2 YSYEKL. V was pared by 1 base and J by 3 bases, with 2 bases of the junction left unmatched. CDR3 bases: TGCGCCAGCAGCCAAGTAACTAGCGGGAGCTACGAGCAGTACTTC. Amino acids: CASSQVTSGSYEQYF.

This clonotype has ten or more counts. This chain joins TRBV7-6 and TRBJ1-1; D remains unclear. This CDR3 has 13 residues. Trimming cost V 6 bases and J 3 bases, with 11 bases left between them. Germline V gives CDR1 SGHVS, CDR2 FNYEAQ. This CDR3 reads CASSSELYTEAFF. The CDR3 DNA sequence: TGTGCCAGCAGTTCCGAGTTATACACTGAAGCTTTCTTT.

This clonotype has only a few counts. V and J are TRBV9 and TRBJ2-5, with D unclear. Germline values: CDR1 SGDLS, CDR2 YYNGEE. The CDR3 is made up of 13 amino acids. Trimming took off 0 bases at V and 0 bases at J, with 3 bases between the two ends. The CDR3 sequence: CASSVGYQETQYF. The DNA for the CDR3 is TGTGCCAGCAGCGTAGGGTACCAAGAGACCCAGTACTTC.

This clonotype came up many times. This sequence joins TRBV6-2 or TRBV6-3 and TRBJ2-7; 14 bases align to TRBD2. This CDR3 is 15 amino acids long. Germline V gene data show CDR1 as MNHEY and CDR2 as SVGEGT. J lost 0 bases, V lost 7 bases, and 2 bases had no gene match. The CDR3 DNA reads TGTGCCAGCAACGGACTAGCGGGAGGCTCCTACGAGCAGTACTTC. Translated, it gives CASNGLAGGSYEQYF.

This clonotype was detected many times. The chain joins TRBV30 to TRBJ1-6; tentative D call: TRBD1 (6 bases). V was shortened by 2 bases and J by 12 bases, with 20 bases between the two germline ends. CDR1 is GTSNPN and CDR2 is SVGIG in the germline V gene (reference sequence). This CDR3 spans 15 amino acids. DNA for the CDR3: TGTGCCTGGAGTCTAGGCGTCGGACAGTTTGAACCCCTCCACTTT. Amino acids: CAWSLGVGQFEPLHF.

Ten or more counts support this clonotype. The gene calls are TRBV4-3 and TRBJ2-4; D remains unclear. CDR1 and CDR2 (germline): LGHNA, YSLEER. With 0 bases removed from V and 0 bases from J, the gap between germline ends came to 3 bases. The CDR3 length is 14 residues. As DNA, the CDR3 is TGCGCCAGCAGCCAAGAGCTAGCCAAAAACATTCAGTACTTC. This translates into CASSQELAKNIQYF.

The J gene is TRBJ2-5, the V gene TRBV7-9; TRBD1 agrees at 8 bases. The J segment lost 5 bases and the V segment lost 3 bases, leaving 8 bases of the junction unmatched. Per germline, CDR1 SEHNR and CDR2 FQNEAQ (reference sequence). The CDR3 loop spans 15 amino acids. CDR3 sequence (DNA): TGTGCCAGCAGCTTCCCTAGACAGGGGTTGGAGACCCAGTACTTC. Its protein product is CASSFPRQGLETQYF.

This clonotype was seen many times. The chain combines TRBV20-1 with TRBJ2-7; 8 bases map to TRBD2. Trimming removed 6 bases from V and 3 bases from J; junction bases left unmatched: 10. The V gene's germline CDR1 is DFQATT and CDR2 SNEGSKA (reference sequence). The CDR3 length is 14 residues. The CDR3 here is CSAPSGFGHYEQYF. CDR3 DNA sequence: TGCAGTGCCCCTAGCGGGTTTGGGCACTACGAGCAGTACTTC.

V is TRBV28 and J is TRBJ2-2; 8 bases match TRBD2. The length of the CDR3 is 16 residues. V shed 5 bases and J 2 bases; nucleotides not matched to a gene: 7. Germline V lookup: CDR1 MDHEN, CDR2 SYDVKM. This chain's CDR3 is CASSPRTSSNTGELFF. The CDR3 region has the DNA TGTGCCAGCAGTCCCAGGACTAGCTCAAACACCGGGGAGCTGTTTTTT. Combining the CDR3 with reference TRBV28 and TRBJ2-2 gives the whole variable domain DVKVTQSSRYLVKRTGEKVFLECVQDMDHENMFWYRQDPGLGLRLIYFSYDVKMKEKGDIPEGYSVSREKKERFSLILESASTNQTSMYLCASSPRTSSNTGELFFGEGSRLTVL.

The sample holds a few counts of this clonotype. The rearrangement joins TRBV12-3 or TRBV12-4 to TRBJ2-1, with 11 bases fitting TRBD2. Trimming at V came to 5 bases and at J to 8 bases, leaving 8 bases not matched to a gene. There are 15 residues in the CDR3. The CDR3: CASSRIAGGPDEQFF. The CDR3 DNA sequence: TGTGCCAGCAGTAGGATAGCGGGGGGGCCCGATGAGCAGTTCTTC.

The sample holds many counts of this clonotype. This chain's CDR3 is CASNTGTGGRSEAFF. CDR3 bases: TGTGCCAGCAACACCGGGACAGGGGGTCGCTCTGAAGCTTTCTTT. V is TRBV5-6 and J is TRBJ1-1, with 11 positions matching TRBD1. The CDR3 runs 15 residues. J gave up 6 bases and V 6 bases, and 10 bases lay outside the gene matches. Germline V CDR1 and CDR2: SGHDT, YYEEEE.

A remark on this clonotype: This sequence may be a read error, since a much larger clone differs from it by one base. The gene calls are TRBV6-5 and TRBJ2-1, with 9 bases lining up with TRBD2. The CDR3 runs to 16 residues. Germline V lookup: CDR1 MNHEY, CDR2 SVGAGI. CDR3 amino acids: CASSYSKAGGYNERFF. In nucleotides, the CDR3 is TGTGCCAGCAGTTACTCGAAAGCGGGAGGTTACAATGAGCGGTTCTTC.

There are many counts of this clonotype. The chain recombines TRBV7-2 with TRBJ2-3; 8 nucleotides line up with TRBD1. CDR1 is SGHTA and CDR2 is FQGNSA in the germline V gene. V lost 4 bases and J lost 0; bases outside the gene matches: 9. The CDR3 has 17 residues. The CDR3, as DNA: TGTGCCAGCAGCTCCGGGACAGGTTTTTATAGCACAGATACGCAGTATTTT. This codes for CASSSGTGFYSTDTQYF.

This sequence joins TRBV19 and TRBJ2-4, with 7 bases aligning to TRBD1. Per germline, CDR1 LNHDA and CDR2 SQIVND (reference sequence). This CDR3 is built from 16 residues. The V and J ends lost 2 bases and 0 bases, in that order; junction bases with no gene match: 4. The CDR3 DNA sequence: TGTGCCAGTAGTATAAGGGACAGTGTAGCCAAAAACATTCAGTACTTC. It encodes CASSIRDSVAKNIQYF.